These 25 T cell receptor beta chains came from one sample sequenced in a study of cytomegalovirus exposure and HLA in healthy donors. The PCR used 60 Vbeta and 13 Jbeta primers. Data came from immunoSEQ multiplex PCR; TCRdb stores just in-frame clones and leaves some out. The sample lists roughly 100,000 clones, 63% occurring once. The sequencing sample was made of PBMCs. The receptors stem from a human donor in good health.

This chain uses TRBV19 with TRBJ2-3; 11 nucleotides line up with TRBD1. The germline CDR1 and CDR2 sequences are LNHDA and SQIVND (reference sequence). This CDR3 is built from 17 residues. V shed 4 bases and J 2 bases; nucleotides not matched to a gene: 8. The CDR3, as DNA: TGTGCCAGTAGTACAGGACAGGGGGCGGCTGTCACAGATACGCAGTATTTT. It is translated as CASSTGQGAAVTDTQYF.

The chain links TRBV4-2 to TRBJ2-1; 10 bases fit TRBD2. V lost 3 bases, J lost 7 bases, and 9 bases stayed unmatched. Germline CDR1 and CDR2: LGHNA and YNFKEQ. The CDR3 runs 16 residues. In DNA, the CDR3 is TGTGCCAGCAGCCACGTAGCGGGAGGACGGGGGAATGAGCAGTTCTTC. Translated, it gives CASSHVAGGRGNEQFF.

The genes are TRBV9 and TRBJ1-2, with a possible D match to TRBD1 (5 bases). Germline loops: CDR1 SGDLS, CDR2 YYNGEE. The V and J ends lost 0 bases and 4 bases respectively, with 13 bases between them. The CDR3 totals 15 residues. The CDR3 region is CASSVAGIRSYGYTF. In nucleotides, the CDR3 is TGTGCCAGCAGCGTAGCAGGGATTCGTTCCTATGGCTACACCTTC.

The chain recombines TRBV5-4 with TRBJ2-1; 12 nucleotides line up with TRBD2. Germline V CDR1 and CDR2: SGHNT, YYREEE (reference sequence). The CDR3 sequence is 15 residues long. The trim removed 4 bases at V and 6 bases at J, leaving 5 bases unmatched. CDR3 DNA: TGTGCCAGCAGCACCGGACTAGCGGGGTCCAATGAGCAGTTCTTC. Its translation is CASSTGLAGSNEQFF.

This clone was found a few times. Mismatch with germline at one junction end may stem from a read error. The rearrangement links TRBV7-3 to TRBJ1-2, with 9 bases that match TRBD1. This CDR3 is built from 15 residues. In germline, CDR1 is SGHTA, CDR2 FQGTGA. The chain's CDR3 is CTSSPWTGANYGYTF. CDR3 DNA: TGTACCAGCAGCCCCTGGACAGGGGCTAACTATGGCTACACCTTC.

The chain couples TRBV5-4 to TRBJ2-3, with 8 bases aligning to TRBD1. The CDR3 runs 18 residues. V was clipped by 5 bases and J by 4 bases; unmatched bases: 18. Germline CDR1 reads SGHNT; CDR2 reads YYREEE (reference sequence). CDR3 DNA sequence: TGTGCCAGCAGACTCTACTTCGAGGGACAGGTGGCGGCAGATACGCAGTATTTT. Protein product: CASRLYFEGQVAADTQYF.

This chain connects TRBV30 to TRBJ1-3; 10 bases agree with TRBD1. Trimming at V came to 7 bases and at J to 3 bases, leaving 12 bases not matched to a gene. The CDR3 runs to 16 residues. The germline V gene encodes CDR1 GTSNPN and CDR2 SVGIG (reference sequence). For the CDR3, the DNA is TGTGCCTATTACCCTGGGACAGGGGTAGGTGGAAACACCATATATTTT. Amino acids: CAYYPGTGVGGNTIYF.

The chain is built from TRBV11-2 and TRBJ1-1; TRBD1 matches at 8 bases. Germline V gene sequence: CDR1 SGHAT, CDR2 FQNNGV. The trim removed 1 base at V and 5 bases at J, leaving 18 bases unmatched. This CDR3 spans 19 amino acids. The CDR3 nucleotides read TGTGCCAGCAGCTTAGGCCCCTTTACCAGGGGGCGGAGGACGACTGAAGCTTTCTTT. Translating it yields CASSLGPFTRGRRTTEAFF.

The CDR3 loop reads CASSLGLAGRETQYF. The CDR3 DNA reads as TGCGCCAGCAGCCTGGGACTAGCGGGACGGGAGACCCAGTACTTC. This chain joins TRBV5-1 and TRBJ2-5; 13 bases fit TRBD2. The germline V gene encodes CDR1 SGHRS and CDR2 YFSETQ. CDR3 size: 15 residues. V shed 4 bases and J 5 bases; nucleotides not matched to a gene: 5. The whole variable domain, remainder taken from reference TRBV5-1 and TRBJ2-5, is KAGVTQTPRYLIKTRGQQVTLSCSPISGHRSVSWYQQTPGQGLQFLFEYFSETQRNKGNFPGRFSGRQFSNSRSEMNVSTLELGDSALYLCASSLGLAGRETQYFGPGTRLLVL.

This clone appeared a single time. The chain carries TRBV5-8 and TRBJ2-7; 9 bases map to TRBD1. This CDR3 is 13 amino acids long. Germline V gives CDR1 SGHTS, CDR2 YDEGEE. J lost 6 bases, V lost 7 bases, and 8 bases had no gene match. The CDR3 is CASGTGTGFEQYF. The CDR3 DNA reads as TGTGCCAGCGGAACCGGGACAGGGTTCGAGCAGTACTTC.

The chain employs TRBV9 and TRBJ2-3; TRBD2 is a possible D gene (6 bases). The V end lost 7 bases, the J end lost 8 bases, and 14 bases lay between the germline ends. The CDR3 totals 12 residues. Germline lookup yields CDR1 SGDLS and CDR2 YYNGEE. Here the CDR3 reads CASSEGYGTQYF. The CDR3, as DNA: TGTGCCAGCTCGGAGGGGTATGGTACGCAGTATTTT. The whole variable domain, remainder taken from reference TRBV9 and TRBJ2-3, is DSGVTQTPKHLITATGQRVTLRCSPRSGDLSVYWYQQSLDQGLQFLIQYYNGEERAKGNILERFSAQQFPDLHSELNLSSLELGDSALYFCASSEGYGTQYFGPGTRLTVL.

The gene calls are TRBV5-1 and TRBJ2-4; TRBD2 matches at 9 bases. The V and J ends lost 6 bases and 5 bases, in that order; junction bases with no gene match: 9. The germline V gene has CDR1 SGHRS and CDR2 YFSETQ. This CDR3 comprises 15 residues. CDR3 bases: TGCGCCAGCACCGCTAGCGGGACTGTGGAAAACATTCAGTACTTC. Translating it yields CASTASGTVENIQYF.

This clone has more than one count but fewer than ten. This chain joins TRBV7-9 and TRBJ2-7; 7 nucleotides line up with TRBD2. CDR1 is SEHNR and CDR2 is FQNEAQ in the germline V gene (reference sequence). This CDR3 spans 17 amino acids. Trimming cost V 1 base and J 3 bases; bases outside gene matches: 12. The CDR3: CASSLGGGSIRVYEQYF. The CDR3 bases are TGTGCCAGCAGCTTAGGGGGGGGGAGTATAAGAGTCTACGAGCAGTACTTC.

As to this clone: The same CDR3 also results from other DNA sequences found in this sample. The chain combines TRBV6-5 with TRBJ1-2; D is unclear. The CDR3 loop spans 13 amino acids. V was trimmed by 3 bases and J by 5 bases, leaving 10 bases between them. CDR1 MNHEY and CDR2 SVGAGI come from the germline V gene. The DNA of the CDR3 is TGTGCCAGCAGTTATGACTCCCTGTATGGCTACACCTTC. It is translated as CASSYDSLYGYTF.

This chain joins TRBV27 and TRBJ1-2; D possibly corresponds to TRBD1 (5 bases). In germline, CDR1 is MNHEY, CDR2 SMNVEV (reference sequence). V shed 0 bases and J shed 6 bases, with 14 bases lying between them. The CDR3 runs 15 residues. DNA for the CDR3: TGTGCCAGCAGTTTATCGTGGCAGGGTTTTCATGGCTACACCTTC. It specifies CASSLSWQGFHGYTF.

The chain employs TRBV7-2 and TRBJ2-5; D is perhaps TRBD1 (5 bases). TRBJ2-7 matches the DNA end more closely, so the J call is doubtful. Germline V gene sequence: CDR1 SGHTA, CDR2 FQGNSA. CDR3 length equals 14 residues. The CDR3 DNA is TGTGCCAGCAGCGTCGTGGGGCCAGGCTACGAGCAGTACTTC. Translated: CASSVVGPGYEQYF.

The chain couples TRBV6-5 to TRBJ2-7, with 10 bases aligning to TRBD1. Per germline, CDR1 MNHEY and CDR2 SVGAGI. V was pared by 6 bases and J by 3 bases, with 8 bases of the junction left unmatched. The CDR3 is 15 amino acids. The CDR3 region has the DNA TGTGCCAGCAGCTCTCCGGGACAGGGGAACTACGAGCAGTACTTC. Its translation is CASSSPGQGNYEQYF.

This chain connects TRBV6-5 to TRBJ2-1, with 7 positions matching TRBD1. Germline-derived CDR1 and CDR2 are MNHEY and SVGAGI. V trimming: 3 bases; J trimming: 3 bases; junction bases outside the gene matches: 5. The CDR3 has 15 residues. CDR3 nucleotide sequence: TGTGCCAGCAGTTATGGTTCAGGGGGCTACAATGAGCAGTTCTTC. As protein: CASSYGSGGYNEQFF.

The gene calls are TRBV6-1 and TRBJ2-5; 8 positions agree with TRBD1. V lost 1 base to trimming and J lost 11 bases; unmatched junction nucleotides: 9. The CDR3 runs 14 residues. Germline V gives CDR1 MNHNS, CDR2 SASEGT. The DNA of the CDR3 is TGTGCCAGCAGTGAAGGGACAGGGCCCCGGGAGCAGTACTTC. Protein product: CASSEGTGPREQYF.

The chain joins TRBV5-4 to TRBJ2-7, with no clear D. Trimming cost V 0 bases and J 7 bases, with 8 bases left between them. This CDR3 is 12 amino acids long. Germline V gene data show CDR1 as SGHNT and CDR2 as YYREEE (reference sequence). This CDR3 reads CASSLDLEEQYF. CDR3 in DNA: TGTGCCAGCAGCTTGGATTTGGAGGAGCAGTACTTC.

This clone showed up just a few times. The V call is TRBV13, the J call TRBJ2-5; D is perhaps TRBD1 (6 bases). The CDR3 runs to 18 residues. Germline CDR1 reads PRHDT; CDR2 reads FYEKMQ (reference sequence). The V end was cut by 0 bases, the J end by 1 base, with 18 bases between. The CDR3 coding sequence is TGTGCCAGCAGCTTAGGCATTCCGGGACAAGAGGTCCAAGAGACCCAGTACTTC. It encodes CASSLGIPGQEVQETQYF.

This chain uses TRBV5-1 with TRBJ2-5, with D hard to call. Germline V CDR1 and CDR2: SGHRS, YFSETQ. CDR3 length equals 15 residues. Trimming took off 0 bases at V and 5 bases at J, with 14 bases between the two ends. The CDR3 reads CASSLVPEFVETQYF. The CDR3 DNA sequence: TGCGCCAGCAGCTTGGTTCCAGAATTCGTGGAGACCCAGTACTTC.

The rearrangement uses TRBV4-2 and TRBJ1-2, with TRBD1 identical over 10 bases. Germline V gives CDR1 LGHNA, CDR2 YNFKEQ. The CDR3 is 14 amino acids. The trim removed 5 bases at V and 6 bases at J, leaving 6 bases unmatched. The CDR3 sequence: CASSSDRGPDGYTF. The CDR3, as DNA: TGTGCCAGCAGCTCCGACAGGGGGCCAGATGGCTACACCTTC.

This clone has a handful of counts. CDR3 sequence: CASSLQGVSYEQYF. The CDR3 DNA sequence: TGTGCCAGCAGTCTCCAGGGGGTCTCCTACGAGCAGTACTTC. This rearrangement joins TRBV27 to TRBJ2-7; 7 nucleotides agree with TRBD1. The CDR3 covers 14 residues. Germline V gives CDR1 MNHEY, CDR2 SMNVEV (reference sequence). With 5 bases clipped from V and 0 bases from J, the junction kept 4 bases outside the gene matches.

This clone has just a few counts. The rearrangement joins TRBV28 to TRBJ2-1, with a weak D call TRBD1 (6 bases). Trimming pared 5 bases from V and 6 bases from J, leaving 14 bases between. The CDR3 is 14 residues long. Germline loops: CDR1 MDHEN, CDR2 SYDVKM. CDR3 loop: CASSPPPDSNEQFF. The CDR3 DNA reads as TGTGCCAGCAGTCCCCCTCCGGACAGCAATGAGCAGTTCTTC.